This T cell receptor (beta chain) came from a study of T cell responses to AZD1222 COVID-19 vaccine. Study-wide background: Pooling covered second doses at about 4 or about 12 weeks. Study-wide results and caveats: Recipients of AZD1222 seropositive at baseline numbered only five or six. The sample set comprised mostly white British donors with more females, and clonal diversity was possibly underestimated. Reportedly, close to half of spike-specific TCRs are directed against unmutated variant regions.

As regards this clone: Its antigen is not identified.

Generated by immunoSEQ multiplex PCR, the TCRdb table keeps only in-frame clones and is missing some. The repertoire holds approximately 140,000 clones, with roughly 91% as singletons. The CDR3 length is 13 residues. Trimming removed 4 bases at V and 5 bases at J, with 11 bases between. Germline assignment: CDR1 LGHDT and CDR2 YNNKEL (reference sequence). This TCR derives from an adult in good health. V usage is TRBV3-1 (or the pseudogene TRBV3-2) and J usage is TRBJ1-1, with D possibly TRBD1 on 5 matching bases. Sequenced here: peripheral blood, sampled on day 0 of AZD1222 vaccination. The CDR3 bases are TGTGCCAGCAGCCGAGGGGCGCAGACTGAAGCTTTCTTT. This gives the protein CASSRGAQTEAFF.